The rows below give T cell receptor beta chains drawn from one sample of a study of cytomegalovirus exposure and HLA in healthy donors. Sequenced by immunoSEQ multiplex PCR; TCRdb stores in-frame clones only, minus some. The table shows some 150,000 clones, with 65% to 80% occurring only once. Sequencing input: PBMCs. These receptors were collected from a man aged 18 to 30 in good health and CMV-seronegative. Each CDR3 is given without its conserved first and last residue.

ASSSGTTGEKLF	TRBV7-8	TRBJ1-4
ASSLGEGKEKLF	TRBV7-6	TRBJ1-4
ASSQSLGDRGLFDYT	TRBV7-8	TRBJ1-2
ASKPGQDYNEQF	TRBV10-1	TRBJ2-1
ASTHLGQGEAF	TRBV5-1	TRBJ1-1
ASSLAGVGYGYT	TRBV5-1	TRBJ1-2
ASSPGQGDADTQY	TRBV5-1	TRBJ2-3
AWSVGGSGANGLT	TRBV30	TRBJ2-6
ASRGGGDTQY	TRBV11-2	TRBJ2-3
ASSPGAGHTDTQY	TRBV6-5	TRBJ2-3
AWRVGAGNGYT	TRBV30	TRBJ1-2
ASSSFSERHQPQH	TRBV28	TRBJ1-5
SVELGQGFGNTIY	TRBV29-1	TRBJ1-3
ASSLQEGVGGARETQY	TRBV5-1	TRBJ2-5
ASTPRSTDIQY	TRBV2	TRBJ2-4
ASSEGQGIVSGYT	TRBV11-2	TRBJ1-2
ASSQEGATVGGNTIY	TRBV11-2	TRBJ1-3
ASRAGDGYGYT	TRBV6-1	TRBJ1-2
ASSPGTGDTGELF	TRBV27	TRBJ2-2
ASSADRGRDEQF	TRBV11-2	TRBJ2-1
SVEFGALAYGYT	TRBV29-1	TRBJ1-2
ASSIRDRYNEQF	TRBV19	TRBJ2-1
ASSRDRGQNYGSYEQY	TRBV5-6	.
ASTADTTTTYGYT	TRBV10-1	TRBJ1-2
ASSFSTGTDTQY	TRBV7-9	TRBJ2-3
ASSSQRTGTGYT	TRBV27	TRBJ1-2
ASSLAAVNYGYT	TRBV11-2	TRBJ1-2
ASSFPGQGTSDLKYNYGYT	TRBV28	TRBJ1-2
ASSPSKEGVRETQY	TRBV4-2	TRBJ2-5
ASSLEGVREKLF	TRBV7-8	TRBJ1-4
SVVDGTGNTGELF	TRBV29-1	TRBJ2-2
ATSRDRGRNQPQH	TRBV15	TRBJ1-5
ASSDSGDGANGLT	TRBV6-4	TRBJ2-6
ASSPRDSYTGELF	TRBV11-1	TRBJ2-2
ASSPGTGEAYGYT	TRBV7-9	TRBJ1-2
ASSKPQGASTDTQY	TRBV25-1	TRBJ2-3
ASSFGGSSYGYT	TRBV27	TRBJ1-2
ASSLDAGARVASPLH	TRBV5-6	TRBJ1-6
ASSQAPTTNQETQY	TRBV4-1	TRBJ2-5
ASSSTGTVAFH	TRBV27	TRBJ1-6
ASSSGGGSTSGNTIY	TRBV25-1	TRBJ1-3
ASSVNYREKLF	TRBV7-2	TRBJ1-4